This note documents a single TCR beta chain sequence. The record originates from a study of cytomegalovirus exposure and HLA in healthy donors. The study ran its PCR with 60 Vbeta and 13 Jbeta primers. TCRdb keeps only in-frame clones here, not all; method: immunoSEQ multiplex PCR. The repertoire holds approximately 80,000 clones, with around 72% as singletons. The V gene's germline CDR1 is MGHRA and CDR2 YSYEKL. The CDR3 sequence is 14 residues long. Trimming cost V 6 bases and J 7 bases, with 15 bases left between them. This clonotype was sampled from a woman in her thirties or forties in good health and CMV-seropositive. The sequenced sample consisted of PBMCs. The rearrangement uses TRBV4-1 and TRBJ1-4, with D perhaps TRBD1 (6 bases). The CDR3 loop reads CASRWGQGTEKLFF. CDR3 nucleotides: TGCGCCAGCAGGTGGGGCCAGGGGACTGAAAAACTGTTTTTT.